This T cell receptor (beta chain) was identified in a study of blood T cell repertoires in COVID-19. Whole-study context: From the United States, Italy and Spain came samples of acute and convalescent COVID-19. T cells, B-cell-depleted T cells, or PBMCs provided the cDNA or gDNA that served as material.

Data came from immunoSEQ multiplex PCR; TCRdb stores just in-frame clones and leaves some out. The sample records 250,000 or so clones, 75% to 90% being singletons. This receptor was taken from a middle-aged woman who had recovered from COVID-19. Sequencing was performed on peripheral blood.

CDR3 DNA: TGTGCCAGCAGCGCGCGCGAGTACAATGAGCAGTTCTTC. Protein: CASSAREYNEQFF. The V gene is TRBV9, the J gene TRBJ2-1; D is uncertain. The germline CDR1 and CDR2 sequences are SGDLS and YYNGEE. This CDR3 has 13 amino acids. The V end was cut by 3 bases, the J end by 4 bases, with 8 bases between.